The rows below give T cell receptor beta chains drawn from one sample of a study of blood T cell repertoires in COVID-19. Measured with immunoSEQ multiplex PCR; TCRdb has only the in-frame clones, and not every one. The table records about 160,000 clones, about 85% of them present only once. Input material: peripheral blood. The source is a man older than 75 with COVID-19, enrolled during active disease. The CDR3 runs from the conserved cysteine through the conserved F or W. D genes are given only for firm matches. The size of a clone is reported for some rows only, either as once, few or many, or as a class for expanded clones.

v_gene	j_gene	abundance	d_gene	CDR3aa	CDR3nt
TRBV3-1/TRBV3-2	TRBJ2-3	once	TRBD2	CASSPGLAGATDTQYF	TGTGCCAGCAGCCCGGGACTAGCGGGGGCAACAGATACGCAGTATTTT
TRBV7-9	TRBJ2-5	-	TRBD2	CASSSGTSGDQETQYF	TGTGCCAGCAGCTCCGGGACTAGCGGGGATCAAGAGACCCAGTACTTC
TRBV3-1/TRBV3-2	TRBJ2-1	-	-	CASSQDRQGYNEQFF	TGTGCCAGCAGCCAAGATAGGCAGGGTTACAATGAGCAGTTCTTC
TRBV9	TRBJ1-3	-	-	CASSYLQFGNTIYF	TGTGCCAGCAGCTACCTCCAGTTTGGAAACACCATATATTTT
TRBV3-1/TRBV3-2	TRBJ2-7	-	-	CASSQGRDSSYEQYF	TGTGCCAGCAGCCAAGGGCGGGACAGCTCCTACGAGCAGTACTTC
TRBV5-4	TRBJ1-2	-	TRBD1	CASRYDRGGGGYTF	TGTGCCAGCAGATATGACAGGGGGGGAGGAGGCTACACCTTC
TRBV14	TRBJ1-2	once	-	CASSQDGQVRNYGYTF	TGTGCCAGCAGCCAAGATGGCCAGGTCCGAAACTATGGCTACACCTTC
TRBV27	TRBJ2-7	-	-	CASSAGSEQYF	TGTGCCAGCAGTGCCGGGTCCGAGCAGTACTTC
TRBV5-6	TRBJ2-5	-	TRBD1	CASSPTGPTGLKTQYF	TGTGCCAGCAGTCCGACGGGGCCGACAGGGTTGAAGACCCAGTACTTC
TRBV7-3	TRBJ2-3	-	TRBD2	CASSSGLATDTQYF	TGTGCCAGCAGCTCGGGACTAGCAACAGATACGCAGTATTTT
TRBV10-3	TRBJ2-2	-	-	CAISEYGSGELFF	TGTGCCATCAGTGAGTACGGGTCCGGGGAGCTGTTTTTT
TRBV27	TRBJ1-1	-	-	CASSVLRGGGAFF	TGTGCCAGCAGTGTCCTTCGCGGCGGAGGGGCTTTCTTT
TRBV3-1/TRBV3-2	TRBJ1-2	once	-	CASSQKQAYGYTF	TGTGCCAGCAGCCAGAAACAGGCCTATGGCTACACCTTC
TRBV12-3/TRBV12-4	TRBJ2-3	-	TRBD2	CASSPLAGETQYF	TGTGCCAGCAGTCCGTTAGCGGGGGAGACGCAGTATTTT
TRBV5-1	TRBJ2-2	-	-	CASSLMAVGNTGELFF	TGCGCCAGCAGCTTGATGGCGGTGGGGAACACCGGGGAGCTGTTTTTT
TRBV6-6	TRBJ1-6	-	TRBD1	CASSYSSRDRVSPLHF	TGTGCCAGCAGTTACTCCTCCCGGGACAGAGTTTCACCCCTCCACTTT
TRBV28	TRBJ1-5	-	TRBD1	CASSLGRRGRFQPQHF	TGTGCCAGCAGTTTAGGAAGGAGGGGGCGGTTTCAGCCCCAGCATTTT
TRBV5-1	TRBJ1-1	few	-	CASSSREGTVGTEAFF	TGCGCCAGCAGCTCCAGGGAAGGTACGGTCGGAACTGAAGCTTTCTTT
TRBV5-4	TRBJ2-5	once	TRBD2	CASRAGTSGGAETQYF	TGTGCCAGCAGGGCCGGGACTAGCGGGGGGGCGGAGACCCAGTACTTC
TRBV5-1	TRBJ1-4	-	-	CASSLEQGDEKLFF	TGCGCCAGCAGCTTGGAACAGGGTGATGAAAAACTGTTTTTT
TRBV19	TRBJ1-2	-	TRBD1	CASSLTGGYGYTF	TGTGCCAGTAGTTTAACAGGGGGCTATGGCTACACCTTC
TRBV9	TRBJ1-6	few	-	CASSVAPGSPLHF	TGTGCCAGCAGCGTAGCTCCGGGATCACCCCTCCACTTT
TRBV2	TRBJ2-7	-	-	CASINNLGSLRQYF	TGTGCCAGCATCAATAACCTTGGGAGCCTCCGGCAGTACTTC
TRBV19	TRBJ2-1	-	TRBD2	CASSAGTSAYNEQFF	TGTGCCAGTAGTGCCGGGACTAGCGCATACAATGAGCAGTTCTTC
TRBV19	TRBJ1-4	few	-	CASSETTVNEKLFF	TGTGCCAGTAGCGAGACTACAGTTAATGAAAAACTGTTTTTT
TRBV9	TRBJ2-5	-	-	CASSEPLGTQYF	TGTGCCAGCAGCGAGCCCCTCGGGACCCAGTACTTC
TRBV7-2	TRBJ2-1	-	TRBD2	CASSLQLAGGVPQFF	TGTGCCAGCAGCTTACAACTAGCGGGGGGCGTTCCGCAGTTCTTC
TRBV6-6	TRBJ1-1	few	TRBD1	CASSYRGLMNTEAFF	TGTGCCAGCAGTTACAGGGGGCTTATGAACACTGAAGCTTTCTTT
TRBV10-3	TRBJ2-1	-	TRBD2	CAIKASGGELYNEQFF	TGTGCCATCAAGGCTAGCGGGGGGGAGCTCTACAATGAGCAGTTCTTC
TRBV5-8	TRBJ1-1	-	TRBD1	CASSLVSRGDTEAFF	TGTGCCAGCAGCTTGGTATCCAGGGGGGACACTGAAGCTTTCTTT
TRBV3-1/TRBV3-2	TRBJ1-2	few	-	CASSQDGGRGVGYTF	TGTGCCAGCAGCCAAGATGGGGGGAGAGGGGTTGGCTACACCTTC
TRBV11-2	TRBJ1-1	-	-	CASRAQIPNTEAFF	TGTGCCAGCAGAGCACAGATTCCGAACACTGAAGCTTTCTTT
TRBV27	TRBJ1-6	-	TRBD1	CASRPDRGTLLTNNSPLHF	TGTGCCAGCAGACCCGACAGGGGAACCCTACTTACCAATAATTCACCCCTCCACTTT
TRBV10-1	TRBJ1-4	-	TRBD1	CASSESGQGPFATNEKLFF	TGCGCCAGCAGTGAGTCGGGACAGGGGCCTTTCGCAACTAATGAAAAACTGTTTTTT
TRBV7-2	TRBJ1-2	once	-	CASSTPGGVYGYTF	TGTGCCAGCAGCACTCCGGGAGGAGTCTATGGCTACACCTTC
TRBV9	TRBJ2-3	-	TRBD2	CASSSFGGGSTGTDTQYF	TGTGCCAGCAGCTCTTTCGGGGGGGGTTCTACGGGCACAGATACGCAGTATTTT
TRBV4-2	TRBJ1-4	-	TRBD1	CASSQGDRVNEKLFF	TGTGCCAGCAGCCAAGGGGACAGGGTTAATGAAAAACTGTTTTTT
TRBV18	TRBJ1-6	-	-	CASSSTSQLNSPLHF	TGTGCCAGCTCCTCGACTAGCCAGCTAAATTCACCCCTCCACTTT
TRBV28	TRBJ1-2	-	-	CASSPAGLVTYGYTF	TGTGCCAGCAGTCCTGCCGGTCTCGTTACCTATGGCTACACCTTC
TRBV5-1	TRBJ2-3	-	TRBD1	CASSSGTGGDTQYF	TGCGCCAGCAGCTCCGGGACAGGAGGAGATACGCAGTATTTT
TRBV19	TRBJ1-5	-	TRBD1	CASSTDRGINQPQHF	TGTGCCAGTAGTACCGACAGGGGGATCAATCAGCCCCAGCATTTT
TRBV7-2	TRBJ1-1	once	-	CASSRSAGAEAFF	TGTGCCAGCAGCCGTAGCGCGGGCGCTGAAGCTTTCTTT
TRBV6-1	TRBJ1-1	-	-	CASSSRGMQSEAFF	TGTGCCAGCAGTTCTCGGGGGATGCAAAGCGAAGCTTTCTTT
TRBV14	TRBJ1-2	-	-	CASSQLGGQGRGYTF	TGTGCCAGCAGCCAATTGGGGGGTCAGGGTCGTGGCTACACCTTC
TRBV5-1	TRBJ1-6	-	-	CASSATGSNSPLHF	TGCGCCAGCAGCGCCACAGGGTCTAATTCACCCCTCCACTTT
TRBV7-9	TRBJ1-2	-	TRBD1	CASSSTGYYGYTF	TGTGCCAGCAGCTCGACAGGGTACTATGGCTACACCTTC
TRBV12-3/TRBV12-4	TRBJ2-3	-	-	CASSFWSPDTQYF	TGTGCCAGCAGTTTTTGGAGTCCAGATACGCAGTATTTT
TRBV29-1	TRBJ2-7	-	TRBD1	CSVTSGTGGYEQYF	TGCAGCGTTACTTCCGGGACAGGGGGGTACGAGCAGTACTTC
TRBV7-9	TRBJ1-3	-	TRBD1	CASSSRGLGNTIYF	TGTGCCAGCAGCTCCAGGGGGCTTGGAAACACCATATATTTT
TRBV28	TRBJ2-5	-	-	CASSFGSEGKETQYF	TGTGCCAGCAGTTTCGGTTCGGAGGGGAAAGAGACCCAGTACTTC
TRBV12-3/TRBV12-4	TRBJ1-2	-	-	CASGSGGYYGYTF	TGTGCCAGCGGCTCGGGGGGGTACTATGGCTACACCTTC
TRBV7-2	TRBJ1-1	-	TRBD1	CASSRDRATEAFF	TGTGCCAGCAGCCGAGACAGGGCCACTGAAGCTTTCTTT
TRBV19	TRBJ1-1	-	TRBD1	CASRGQGNTEAFF	TGTGCCAGTAGGGGACAGGGGAACACTGAAGCTTTCTTT